One and the same sample provided the 20 T cell receptor beta chains below, sequenced in a study of blood T cell repertoires in COVID-19. Generated by immunoSEQ multiplex PCR, the TCRdb table keeps only in-frame clones and is missing some. Here the sample spans tens of thousands of clones, approximately 83% being singletons. Sequenced: peripheral blood. The receptor source for this set is a woman in her sixties or seventies with acute or convalescent COVID-19.

This chain connects TRBV7-9 to TRBJ1-6; the D gene is possibly TRBD1 (5 bases). Germline lookup yields CDR1 SEHNR and CDR2 FQNEAQ (reference sequence). V lost 3 bases and J 9 bases, leaving 12 bases between the germline ends. The CDR3 has 14 residues. This CDR3 reads CASSLSQGGSPLHF. CDR3 nucleotides: TGTGCCAGCAGCTTGAGTCAGGGCGGTTCACCCCTCCACTTT.

The chain combines TRBV9 with TRBJ2-3, with a possible D match to TRBD1 (5 bases). Per the germline V gene, CDR1 is SGDLS and CDR2 is YYNGEE. The CDR3 has 14 amino acids. Trimming took 0 bases from V and 5 from J, leaving 10 bases between them. The CDR3 DNA reads TGTGCCAGCAGCGTAGAAGGGGTGGAAGATACGCAGTATTTT. Translating gives CASSVEGVEDTQYF.

The rearrangement joins TRBV19 to TRBJ1-5; TRBD1 might be the D (6 bases). Germline assignment: CDR1 LNHDA and CDR2 SQIVND (reference sequence). V lost 8 bases to trimming and J lost 4 bases, with 15 bases between them. The CDR3 has 14 residues. CDR3 residues: CASVAQGGNQPQHF. The CDR3 nucleotides read TGTGCCAGTGTGGCCCAAGGGGGAAATCAGCCCCAGCATTTT.

This clone came up a few times. The genes are TRBV5-1 and TRBJ2-5; TRBD2 might be the D (6 bases). Germline V gives CDR1 SGHRS, CDR2 YFSETQ. V was cut by 3 bases and J by 5 bases, with 17 bases left in between. This CDR3 comprises 15 residues. The CDR3, as DNA: TGCGCCAGCAGCTCCTCGGGGCGACTAGTGGAGACCCAGTACTTC. Amino acid sequence: CASSSSGRLVETQYF.

The chain links TRBV27 to TRBJ1-2; TRBD1 aligns across 8 bases. The germline gives CDR1 MNHEY, CDR2 SMNVEV (reference sequence). V was clipped by 7 bases and J by 0 bases; unmatched bases: 4. This CDR3 is built from 14 residues. The DNA for the CDR3 is TGTGCCAGCACCACAGGGGGTTCTAACTATGGCTACACCTTC. This sequence encodes CASTTGGSNYGYTF.

The genes are TRBV5-1 and TRBJ2-7, with 12 bases aligning to TRBD2. The V gene's germline CDR1 is SGHRS and CDR2 YFSETQ. CDR3 length: 16 amino acids. Trimming at V came to 0 bases and at J to 2 bases, leaving 3 bases not matched to a gene. CDR3 nucleotide sequence: TGCGCCAGCAGCTTGGAGACTAGCGGGAGTCCCTACGAGCAGTACTTC. Protein sequence: CASSLETSGSPYEQYF.

This clone was seen ten or more times. The chain joins TRBV28 to TRBJ1-2; D remains ambiguous. V gave up 4 bases and J gave up 9 bases, with 15 bases separating them. The CDR3 covers 13 residues. Germline V gene data show CDR1 as MDHEN and CDR2 as SYDVKM. The CDR3 reads CASSSDMDIRYTF. Written as DNA, the CDR3 is TGTGCCAGCAGTTCAGACATGGATATACGCTACACCTTC.

The V and J genes are TRBV25-1 and TRBJ2-5; weak D call: TRBD1 (6 bases). This CDR3 has 14 amino acids. The germline gives CDR1 MGHDK, CDR2 SYGVNS. V lost 5 bases, J lost 4 bases, and 14 bases lay in between. DNA for the CDR3: TGTGCCAGCAGTTCCAACTCAGGGGTAGAGACCCAGTACTTC. Residues: CASSSNSGVETQYF.

The chain employs TRBV9 and TRBJ2-7, with D possibly being TRBD1 (6 bases). Trimming took off 0 bases at V and 2 bases at J, with 9 bases between the two ends. This CDR3 comprises 14 residues. The germline gives CDR1 SGDLS, CDR2 YYNGEE. DNA for the CDR3: TGTGCCAGCAGCGTAGAAGGGGGTCCCTACGAGCAGTACTTC. Protein sequence: CASSVEGGPYEQYF.

The chain couples TRBV5-1 to TRBJ1-5; TRBD1 matches at 7 bases. CDR1 is SGHRS, CDR2 YFSETQ, per germline. CDR3 length equals 15 residues. J gave up 0 bases and V 4 bases, and 4 bases lay outside the gene matches. The CDR3 spells CASSPTGASNQPQHF. The CDR3, as DNA: TGCGCCAGCAGCCCCACAGGGGCTAGCAATCAGCCCCAGCATTTT.

The chain links TRBV18 to TRBJ1-1; D is ambiguous. Germline lookup yields CDR1 KGHSH and CDR2 LQKENI. The V end was cut by 2 bases, the J end by 1 base, with 11 bases between. This CDR3 region has 15 residues. The CDR3 region is CASSPMIEGNTEAFF. Written as DNA, the CDR3 is TGTGCCAGCTCACCAATGATTGAGGGGAACACTGAAGCTTTCTTT.

This chain's CDR3 is CASTRWGENSPLHF. The CDR3 DNA is TGTGCCAGCACCCGGTGGGGGGAAAATTCACCCCTCCACTTT. This rearrangement joins TRBV5-8 to TRBJ1-6; perhaps TRBD1 as D (5 bases). Per the germline V gene, CDR1 is SGHTS and CDR2 is YDEGEE. Trimming cost V 6 bases and J 7 bases, with 14 bases left between them. This CDR3 contains 14 residues.

The V gene is TRBV2, the J gene TRBJ2-7; D unresolved. The CDR3 is made up of 14 amino acids. V shed 5 bases and J shed 1 base, with 12 bases lying between them. Per the germline V gene, CDR1 is SNHLY and CDR2 is FYNNEI. CDR3 in DNA: TGTGCCAGCAGTCAAACGACTTCTTCCTACGAGCAGTACTTC. Translating it yields CASSQTTSSYEQYF.

This chain connects TRBV11-3 to TRBJ2-7; D might be TRBD2 (6 bases). The CDR3 runs 13 residues. Germline CDR1 reads SGHNT; CDR2 reads YENEEA. The V and J ends lost 6 bases and 7 bases respectively, with 16 bases between them. CDR3 in DNA: TGTGCCAGCAGTCTGGGGACTGGCGAAGAGCAGTACTTC. Translating it yields CASSLGTGEEQYF. Based on the CDR3 plus reference TRBV11-3 and TRBJ2-7, the full variable domain is EAGVVQSPRYKIIEKKQPVAFWCNPISGHNTLYWYLQNLGQGPELLIRYENEEAVDDSQLPKDRFSAERLKGVDSTLKIQPAELGDSAVYLCASSLGTGEEQYFGPGTRLTVT.

The chain combines TRBV5-1 with TRBJ2-3, with D unresolved. Trimming removed 1 base from V and 3 bases from J, with 18 bases in between. The V gene's germline CDR1 is SGHRS and CDR2 YFSETQ. There are 17 residues in the CDR3. The CDR3 bases are TGCGCCAGCAGCTTGCGGCGGCTCGAAGCGCTTACAGATACGCAGTATTTT. This gives the protein CASSLRRLEALTDTQYF.

This chain joins TRBV11-3 and TRBJ1-1, with 9 bases that match TRBD1. Germline loops: CDR1 SGHNT, CDR2 YENEEA. CDR3 length equals 16 residues. Trimming cost V 4 bases and J 5 bases; bases outside gene matches: 11. This chain's CDR3 is CASSWRVRDRETEAFF. As DNA, the CDR3 is TGTGCCAGCAGCTGGAGAGTCAGGGACAGGGAGACTGAAGCTTTCTTT.

The chain uses TRBV19 and TRBJ2-3, with 7 bases lining up with TRBD2. CDR1 is LNHDA and CDR2 is SQIVND in the germline V gene (reference sequence). With 11 bases clipped from V and 0 bases from J, the junction kept 26 bases outside the gene matches. CDR3 length equals 20 residues. CDR3: CAGLREESAGEPYSTDTQYF. The CDR3 region has the DNA TGTGCCGGCTTGAGAGAAGAGTCGGCGGGAGAACCCTATAGCACAGATACGCAGTATTTT. Based on the CDR3 plus reference TRBV19 and TRBJ2-3, the full variable domain is DGGITQSPKYLFRKEGQNVTLSCEQNLNHDAMYWYRQDPGQGLRLIYYSQIVNDFQKGDIAEGYSVSREKKESFPLTVTSAQKNPTAFYLCAGLREESAGEPYSTDTQYFGPGTRLTVL.

CDR3 sequence: CASSSGTGSYEQFF. Here the CDR3 DNA reads TGTGCCAGCAGTTCCGGGACAGGATCGTATGAGCAGTTCTTC. The gene calls are TRBV3-1 (or the pseudogene TRBV3-2) and TRBJ2-1; 8 nucleotides agree with TRBD1. Trimming took 6 bases from V and 8 from J; bases not matched to a gene: 9. Per the germline V gene, CDR1 is LGHDT and CDR2 is YNNKEL (reference sequence). CDR3 size: 14 residues.

This clone was recorded only once. Here the CDR3 reads CASSPTGTSGTDTQYF. CDR3 nucleotides: TGCGCCAGCAGCCCGACCGGGACTAGCGGCACAGATACGCAGTATTTT. The chain is built from TRBV5-1 and TRBJ2-3; TRBD2 agrees at 10 bases. The V and J ends lost 4 bases and 1 base, in that order; junction bases with no gene match: 6. Germline V gene lookup returns CDR1 SGHRS and CDR2 YFSETQ. The CDR3 runs 16 residues.

This clone appeared a single time. This sequence joins TRBV5-8 and TRBJ1-1; D gene uncertain. The CDR3 covers 12 residues. CDR1 and CDR2 (germline): SGHTS, YDEGEE. The V end lost 3 bases, the J end lost 4 bases, and 7 bases lay between the germline ends. The CDR3 nucleotides are TGTGCCAGCAGCTGGCGGGGCACTGAAGCTTTCTTT. Translated: CASSWRGTEAFF.